What follows describes a single T cell receptor (beta chain). Its antigen is undetermined. This specimen belongs to a study of graft-versus-host responses after intestinal transplantation. Across the study: Transplant recipients had multivisceral, liver-intestinal, or isolated intestinal grafts. For approximately three years after anti-thymocyte globulin induction, all recipients took tacrolimus and steroids.

Generated by immunoSEQ multiplex PCR, the TCRdb table keeps only in-frame clones and is missing some. The sample contains approximately 86,000 clones, 85% to 95% of which appear only once. Per the germline V gene, CDR1 is WSHSY and CDR2 is SAAADI. The CDR3 is 15 amino acids. This clonotype was obtained from a human donor who was the organ donor for an intestinal transplant. This sample comprised unstimulated CD8+ T cells sorted from spleen or lymph node cells, obtained before transplant. V usage is TRBV10-2 and J usage is TRBJ2-5; 8 nucleotides align to TRBD2. TRBJ2-7 matches the DNA end more closely, so the J call is doubtful. This CDR3 reads CASIGRRGDSYEQYF. The DNA for the CDR3 is TGCGCCAGCATTGGTCGGCGGGGGGACTCCTACGAGCAGTACTTC.